A selection of T cell receptor beta chains follows, all from one sample in a study of control samples from healthy donors and cancer patients. Measured with immunoSEQ multiplex PCR; TCRdb has only the in-frame clones, and not every one. This sample has roughly 120,000 clones, with around nine tenths found just once. Sequencing input: blood. The origin of the receptors is a human donor in good health. The donor label of this sample is uncertain. Each CDR3 is given without its conserved first and last residue.

v_call | cdr3_aa
TRBV19 | ASSNYYNEQF
TRBV10-1 | ASSESTQFVKQY
TRBV6-5 | ASSYSAGSGANVLT
TRBV30 | AWSGGPGNQPQH
TRBV2 | ASMGSNQPQH
TRBV5-1 | ASSSGGQGNNEQF
TRBV7-2 | ASSLVAGPGYT
TRBV28 | ASSLLAGGRNEQF
TRBV13 | ASSLERGTDTQY
TRBV19 | ASSFGVAGNTIY
TRBV29-1 | SVVAGFGGELF
TRBV11-2 | ASSPDSYYGYT
TRBV18 | ASSPYSGTEAF
TRBV27 | ASLLTGGASNEQF
TRBV12-3/TRBV12-4 | ASVGGNTEAF
TRBV7-2 | ASSTGGHDTQY
TRBV19 | ASSAGGQPQH
TRBV6-5 | ASRPEAGVGGYT
TRBV9 | ASSVVSGPDNEQF
TRBV19 | ASSIQGHQEPQH
TRBV5-1 | ASSEDHRSTDTQY
TRBV4-3 | ASSQDTGTDNEKLF
TRBV12-3/TRBV12-4 | ASSLNRWNEQF
TRBV4-2 | ASSQERGSGMTQY
TRBV4-2 | ASSQDGAPLH
TRBV5-5 | ASSLWELNQPQH
TRBV5-6 | ASSQMAVGVDEQF
TRBV7-6 | ASSTGTGQNEQY
TRBV29-1 | SVSDGTYEQY
TRBV4-1 | ASSQELNTEAF
TRBV10-2 | ASSESRGWAEKLF
TRBV5-6 | ASSRADSPLH
TRBV5-1 | ASSSLGAGPLH
TRBV7-6 | ASSLGGGTEAF
TRBV30 | AWRAPGTYGYT
TRBV6-2/TRBV6-3 | ASSYDSPRDGYT
TRBV6-1 | ASSEPGQNTGELF
TRBV30 | AWSVLSGGLGANVLT
TRBV27 | ASSFSGTGLTDTQY